This TCR beta chain was captured in a study of T cell repertoires in cytomegalovirus infection. About the research overall: From public TCR beta signatures came an indication of both CMV infection and matching HLA type.

TCRdb passed the reads through MiXCR, listing each CDR3 protein once. The table records just under 500,000 distinct CDR3 sequences, roughly 34% of them present only once. General study points: Frequencies of public TCR beta families were cumulated, and this identified carriers of CMV plus the relevant HLA. The ex vivo response was dominated by HLA-C-restricted CMV-specific TCR beta clonotypes.

Trimming removed 7 bases from V and 8 bases from J; junction bases left unmatched: 13. Germline assignment: CDR1 SGHTA and CDR2 FQGNSA. The length of the CDR3 is 15 residues. A remark on this clonotype: Its specificity is unknown.

This rearrangement joins TRBV7-2 to TRBJ1-2, with TRBD1 matching over 10 bases. Here the sequenced sample was cultured PBMCs, taken from culture after CMV antigen stimulation. The receptor's source is a human donor in good health (CMV status not recorded). Some clones in this sample may be carry-over from other donors' samples. CDR3 sequence: CASTTVGGQGLGYTF. CDR3 nucleotide sequence: TGTGCCAGCACCACCGTAGGGGGACAGGGGTTAGGCTACACCTTC.